Listed here is a single T cell receptor (beta chain). Germline V gene sequence: CDR1 SGHNT, CDR2 YYREEE (reference sequence). Trimming at V came to 5 bases and at J to 0 bases, leaving 3 bases not matched to a gene. CDR3 length: 14 amino acids. The data stem from a study of memory CD4+ T cells and cytomegalovirus serostatus. The sort gate was single viable CD3+CD4+CD8-CD45RO+ cells for memory CD4+ T cells. Serum IgG to CMV pp150, pp28, p38 and p52 defined serostatus. TCRdb's copy holds only in-frame clones and misses some; the assay was immunoSEQ multiplex PCR. The data contain some 48,000 clones, 75% to 85% of them singletons.

The chain combines TRBV5-4 with TRBJ2-7; TRBD1 matches 9 bases. The receptor was derived from an adult in good health and CMV-seronegative. Sequenced sample: memory CD4+ T cells from blood. CDR3 amino acids: CASRRTGASYEQYF. For the CDR3, the DNA is TGTGCCAGCAGGAGGACAGGGGCCTCCTACGAGCAGTACTTC.